A selection of T cell receptor beta chains follows, all from one sample in a study of sequential checkpoint blockade in melanoma. Using immunoSEQ multiplex PCR, the repertoire was profiled, and TCRdb retains in-frame clones only, with some absent. Seen here are approximately 6,900 clones, approximately 22% observed once, and the top ten hold more than 10%. The sequencing used tumor tissue (inferred from file names), collected from a patient given nivolumab and ipilimumab in sequence. All receptors derive from a human donor with melanoma. Each CDR3 is given without its conserved first and last residue.

>TRBV19|TRBJ1-5
ASRPVFSNQPQH
>TRBV18|TRBJ2-7
ASSPPRSSYEQY
>TRBV15|TRBJ1-5
ATSRGDTGNQPQH
>TRBV9|TRBJ2-3
ASSVGAESTDTQY
>TRBV28|TRBJ1-1
ASSQSGLGANTEAF
>TRBV11-3|TRBJ2-7
ASSHSRGFREQY
>TRBV6-8|TRBJ1-1
ASSYKDYTNTEAF
>TRBV6-8|TRBJ1-6
ASGRNNSPLH
>TRBV6-8|TRBJ2-1
ASSSYLLPPRNEQF
>TRBV28|TRBJ1-5
ASSLRGGPQPQH
>TRBV6-8|TRBJ1-2
ASSYSSGGSNYGYT
>TRBV6-7|TRBJ1-2
ASSWGYGYT
>TRBV11-3|TRBJ1-1
ASSLARTGGTEAF
>TRBV19|TRBJ1-5
ASSIESGINQPQH